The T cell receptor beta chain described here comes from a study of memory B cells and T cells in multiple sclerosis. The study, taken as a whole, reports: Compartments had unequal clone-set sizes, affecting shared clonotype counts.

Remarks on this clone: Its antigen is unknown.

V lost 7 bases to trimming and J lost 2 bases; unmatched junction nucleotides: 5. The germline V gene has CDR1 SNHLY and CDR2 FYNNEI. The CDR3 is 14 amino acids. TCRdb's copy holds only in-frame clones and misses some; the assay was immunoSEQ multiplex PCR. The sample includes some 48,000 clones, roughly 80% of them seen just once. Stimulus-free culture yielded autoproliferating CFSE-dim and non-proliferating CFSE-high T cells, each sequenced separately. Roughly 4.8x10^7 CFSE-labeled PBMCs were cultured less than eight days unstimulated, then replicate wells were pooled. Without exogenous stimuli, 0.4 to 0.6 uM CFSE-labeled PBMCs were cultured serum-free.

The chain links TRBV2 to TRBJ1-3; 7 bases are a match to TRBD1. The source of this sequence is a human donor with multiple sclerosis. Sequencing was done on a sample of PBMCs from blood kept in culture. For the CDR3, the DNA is TGTGCCAGCAAATTACAGGGGCCTGGAAACACCATATATTTT. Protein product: CASKLQGPGNTIYF.